This T cell receptor (beta chain) was documented in a study of blood T cell repertoires in COVID-19. As for the study in general: Both acute and convalescent COVID-19 samples were obtained from the United States, Italy and Spain. In each case, the material was cDNA or gDNA derived from T cells, B-cell-depleted T cells, or PBMCs.

The V end lost 1 base, the J end lost 3 bases, and 4 bases lay between the germline ends. Germline CDR1 reads SGHTA; CDR2 reads FQGNSA. The CDR3 is 13 residues long. As for this clone: The same CDR3 can be traced to other DNA sequences in this sample.

Sequenced by immunoSEQ multiplex PCR; TCRdb stores in-frame clones only, minus some. This sample carries about 240,000 clones, about 91% of them seen once, and the ten largest clones take just over 2.5%. In terms of age and location, participants ranged from roughly 18 to 90 years and lived in about two dozen US areas. The receptor's source is a woman in her twenties or thirties with acute COVID-19. The rearrangement links TRBV7-2 to TRBJ1-3; D is unclear. What was sequenced was PBMCs or T cells enriched from blood (not recorded which). CDR3 sequence reads: CASSLGGGNTIYF. CDR3 bases: TGTGCCAGCAGCTTAGGAGGTGGAAACACCATATATTTT.